This T cell receptor beta chain appears in the sequencing data of a study of human T cells and chemical hapten exposure. Study information: Sensitization involved placing 2% DPC onto a roughly 2 cm by roughly 2 cm region of upper inner arm skin. Alopecia areata, totalis or universalis affected patients who were mostly female.

To note about this clonotype: What it binds is not known.

General study results and limits: No alteration of TCRs above 1 in 1000 frequency was seen with DPC sensitization.

TCRdb independently ran MiXCR on the RACE reads; one entry per CDR3 protein. The repertoire includes 110,000 or so distinct CDR3 sequences, around 35% of them detected once, and approximately 3% sits in the top ten. The germline gives CDR1 SEHNR, CDR2 FQNEAQ (reference sequence). The length of the CDR3 is 15 residues. Between the trimmed V and J ends, which lost 1 base and 1 base, there was a span of 10 bases. Indicated time point: patch test 3, about 24 weeks after DPC sensitization. Treatment indicated: therapeutic diphenylcyclopropenone sensitization with weekly scalp DPC. This clonotype was obtained from a man aged 40-49 years with alopecia areata. Some clones in this sample may be carry-over from other donors' samples. The sample was whole blood, taken in connection with sensitization to the hapten diphenylcyclopropenone (DPC). The rearrangement joins TRBV7-9 to TRBJ1-1, with D unresolved. The CDR3 reads CASSLGNGKNTEAFF. The CDR3 DNA sequence: TGTGCCAGCAGCTTAGGAAACGGTAAGAACACTGAAGCTTTCTTT.